Shown below are 19 T cell receptor beta chains from a single sample sequenced in a study of shared clonotypes between healthy human individuals. TCRdb's copy holds only in-frame clones and misses some; the assay was immunoSEQ multiplex PCR. The sample lists 2 million to 2.5 million clones, around 90% occurring once. The sample was naive CD4+ T cells from PBMCs. Subset reported: CD45RA+ positively selected. The receptors were gathered from a young man in good health. Some clones in this sample may be carry-over from other donors' samples.

J is TRBJ2-5 and V is TRBV29-1; perhaps TRBD1 as D (5 bases). This CDR3 comprises 12 residues. V lost 5 bases and J 4 bases, leaving 11 bases between the germline ends. Germline V gene data show CDR1 as SQVTM and CDR2 as ANQGSEA. In DNA, the CDR3 is TGCAGCGTTCTAAGTGGGGCAGAGACCCAGTACTTC. Translating gives CSVLSGAETQYF.

This chain links TRBV7-2 with TRBJ2-5, with unresolved D. This CDR3 has 12 amino acids. V dropped 1 base and J dropped 10 bases, with 10 bases sitting between them. Germline CDR1 SGHTA, CDR2 FQGNSA. The CDR3: CASSLVGQSQYF. The DNA of the CDR3 is TGTGCCAGCAGCTTAGTCGGGCAGAGCCAGTACTTC.

As regards this clone: This same CDR3 is encoded by further DNA sequences in the sample. The V and J genes are TRBV7-9 and TRBJ2-3, with TRBD2 matching over 7 bases. This CDR3 comprises 14 residues. V lost 1 base to trimming and J lost 5 bases; unmatched junction nucleotides: 3. CDR1 and CDR2 (germline): SEHNR, FQNEAQ (reference sequence). The CDR3 DNA is TGTGCCAGCAGCTTAGGGCTAGCGGTAGATACGCAGTATTTT. It yields the protein CASSLGLAVDTQYF.

Here the CDR3 reads CASSATSGQEETQYF. In DNA form, the CDR3 reads TGTGCCAGCAGTGCAACATCGGGACAGGAAGAGACCCAGTACTTC. The chain employs TRBV2 and TRBJ2-5; 8 bases map to TRBD1. Germline V gene data show CDR1 as SNHLY and CDR2 as FYNNEI. The CDR3 spans 15 residues. V lost 4 bases and J lost 3; bases outside the gene matches: 7.

The rearrangement links TRBV28 to TRBJ1-5; the D gene is possibly TRBD1 (5 bases). Trimming pared 6 bases from V and 0 bases from J, leaving 18 bases between. Per germline, CDR1 MDHEN and CDR2 SYDVKM. The CDR3 runs to 17 residues. CDR3 loop: CASRTRQREYSNQPQHF. CDR3 bases: TGTGCCAGCAGAACCCGACAGCGGGAATATAGCAATCAGCCCCAGCATTTT. Together with reference TRBV28 and TRBJ1-5, the CDR3 gives the full variable domain: DVKVTQSSRYLVKRTGEKVFLECVQDMDHENMFWYRQDPGLGLRLIYFSYDVKMKEKGDIPEGYSVSREKKERFSLILESASTNQTSMYLCASRTRQREYSNQPQHFGDGTRLSIL.

V and J are TRBV6-6 and TRBJ2-3; 7 bases are a match to TRBD2. V shed 6 bases and J 3 bases; nucleotides not matched to a gene: 12. The CDR3 contains 16 residues. Germline CDR1 is MNHNY and CDR2 is SVGAGI (reference sequence). The CDR3 protein is CASSGRGGPATDTQYF. The CDR3, as DNA: TGTGCCAGCAGCGGAAGGGGAGGGCCAGCGACAGATACGCAGTATTTT.

The chain uses TRBV5-6 and TRBJ1-2, with D perhaps TRBD1 (5 bases). The CDR3 extends over 15 amino acids. Trimming removed 7 bases from V and 2 bases from J, with 18 bases in between. Germline V lookup: CDR1 SGHDT, CDR2 YYEEEE. The CDR3: CASGGRNSRNYGYTF. In DNA form, the CDR3 reads TGTGCCAGCGGGGGTCGCAATAGTCGAAACTATGGCTACACCTTC.

This chain links TRBV15 with TRBJ2-1; 10 positions agree with TRBD2. Trimming took 1 base from V and 3 from J; bases not matched to a gene: 6. Germline loops: CDR1 LNHNV, CDR2 YYDKDF (reference sequence). The CDR3 covers 17 residues. The CDR3 spells CATSRAQLAGSYNEQFF. CDR3 in DNA: TGTGCCACCAGCAGAGCCCAACTAGCGGGAAGCTACAATGAGCAGTTCTTC.

This chain connects TRBV6-1 to TRBJ2-5, with 7 bases fitting TRBD1. V gave up 2 bases and J gave up 3 bases; unmatched junction bases: 6. The CDR3 is 15 amino acids. Germline V gives CDR1 MNHNS, CDR2 SASEGT. CDR3 DNA sequence: TGTGCCAGCAGTGAATGGTTCCAGGGGGAAGAGACCCAGTACTTC. It is translated as CASSEWFQGEETQYF.

The genes are TRBV27 and TRBJ1-4; no firm D call. The V gene's germline CDR1 is MNHEY and CDR2 SMNVEV (reference sequence). CDR3 length: 17 residues. The V gene lost 3 bases and the J gene lost 3 bases, with 17 bases spanning the gap. For the CDR3, the DNA is TGTGCCAGCAGTTTCTTTGGGGTCCCCAAACCTAATGAAAAACTGTTTTTT. Protein sequence: CASSFFGVPKPNEKLFF.

CDR3 bases: TGTGCCAGCAGCTTGGTAGCGGGGGCTGGGGCCAACGTCCTGACTTTC. It specifies CASSLVAGAGANVLTF. This chain connects TRBV5-4 to TRBJ2-6, with 9 bases fitting TRBD2. The germline V gene has CDR1 SGHNT and CDR2 YYREEE (reference sequence). The CDR3 sequence is 16 residues long. The V gene end was trimmed by 0 bases and the J gene end by 2 bases; junction bases not matched to a gene: 0. Based on the CDR3 plus reference TRBV5-4 and TRBJ2-6, the full variable domain is ETGVTQSPTHLIKTRGQQVTLRCSSQSGHNTVSWYQQALGQGPQFIFQYYREEENGRGNFPPRFSGLQFPNYSSELNVNALELDDSALYLCASSLVAGAGANVLTFGAGSRLTVL.

The rearrangement links TRBV7-2 to TRBJ2-7; 12 bases align to TRBD2. The V gene's germline CDR1 is SGHTA and CDR2 FQGNSA. The V segment lost 5 bases and the J segment 3 bases; nucleotides outside the gene matches: 5. The CDR3 is 15 residues long. CDR3 sequence: CASSRVTSGSYEQYF. DNA of the CDR3: TGTGCCAGCAGCCGCGTGACTAGCGGGAGCTACGAGCAGTACTTC.

The genes are TRBV11-2 and TRBJ2-7; the match to TRBD1 covers 11 bases. CDR3 size: 15 residues. CDR1 is SGHAT and CDR2 is FQNNGV in the germline V gene. J lost 6 bases, V lost 3 bases, and 7 bases had no gene match. Here the CDR3 reads CASSFPGQGVGEQYF. The CDR3 DNA follows: TGTGCCAGCAGCTTTCCGGGACAGGGGGTTGGCGAGCAGTACTTC.

The chain joins TRBV21-1 to TRBJ2-5; TRBD1, the table's D call, lacks a check against the DNA. TRBV21-1 is given as a pseudogene. This CDR3 has 14 amino acids. This CDR3 is CASSQIQGKETQYF. In DNA form, the CDR3 reads TGTGCCAGCAGCCAGATTCAGGGTAAAGAGACCCAGTACTTC.

Comments on this clone: Within the sample, other DNA sequences also encode this same CDR3. The chain employs TRBV28 and TRBJ1-2, with D unclear. Germline CDR1 and CDR2: MDHEN and SYDVKM. This CDR3 contains 12 residues. Between the trimmed V and J ends, which lost 4 bases and 4 bases, there was a span of 7 bases. CDR3 DNA sequence: TGTGCCAGCAGTTCCAGGTCCTATGGCTACACCTTC. The encoded protein is CASSSRSYGYTF.

V and J are TRBV6-1 and TRBJ1-2, with D possibly TRBD1 on 6 matching bases. Germline CDR1 is MNHNS and CDR2 is SASEGT. With 4 bases removed from V and 6 bases from J, the gap between germline ends came to 18 bases. This CDR3 has 15 amino acids. Here the CDR3 DNA reads TGTGCCAGCAGTGGACTGACAGGAGGAAGGGATGGCTACACCTTC. The encoded protein is CASSGLTGGRDGYTF.

The chain links TRBV30 to TRBJ2-1; no firm D call. The CDR3 consists of 11 residues. The V gene's germline CDR1 is GTSNPN and CDR2 SVGIG (reference sequence). V was pared by 3 bases and J by 10 bases, with 10 bases between. The CDR3 here is CAWRKEEEQFF. CDR3 DNA sequence: TGTGCCTGGAGAAAAGAGGAGGAGCAGTTCTTC.

This CDR3 reads CASSDSLHSGSSYEQYF. The CDR3, as DNA: TGTGCCAGCAGTGACTCGCTCCATAGCGGGAGCTCCTACGAGCAGTACTTC. This chain uses TRBV6-4 with TRBJ2-7; 9 bases agree with TRBD2. The CDR3 sequence is 17 residues long. Germline V CDR1 and CDR2: MRHNA, SNTAGT. The V gene end was trimmed by 0 bases and the J gene end by 0 bases; junction bases not matched to a gene: 6.

This sequence joins TRBV28 and TRBJ1-2; D gene uncertain. V was clipped by 7 bases and J by 7 bases, with 22 bases between them. CDR1 and CDR2 from the germline V gene are MDHEN and SYDVKM. The CDR3 is 15 residues long. The CDR3 nucleotides read TGTGCCAGCACGTTACTCGGTCAGGCCTGGGGTGGCTACACCTTC. It is translated as CASTLLGQAWGGYTF.